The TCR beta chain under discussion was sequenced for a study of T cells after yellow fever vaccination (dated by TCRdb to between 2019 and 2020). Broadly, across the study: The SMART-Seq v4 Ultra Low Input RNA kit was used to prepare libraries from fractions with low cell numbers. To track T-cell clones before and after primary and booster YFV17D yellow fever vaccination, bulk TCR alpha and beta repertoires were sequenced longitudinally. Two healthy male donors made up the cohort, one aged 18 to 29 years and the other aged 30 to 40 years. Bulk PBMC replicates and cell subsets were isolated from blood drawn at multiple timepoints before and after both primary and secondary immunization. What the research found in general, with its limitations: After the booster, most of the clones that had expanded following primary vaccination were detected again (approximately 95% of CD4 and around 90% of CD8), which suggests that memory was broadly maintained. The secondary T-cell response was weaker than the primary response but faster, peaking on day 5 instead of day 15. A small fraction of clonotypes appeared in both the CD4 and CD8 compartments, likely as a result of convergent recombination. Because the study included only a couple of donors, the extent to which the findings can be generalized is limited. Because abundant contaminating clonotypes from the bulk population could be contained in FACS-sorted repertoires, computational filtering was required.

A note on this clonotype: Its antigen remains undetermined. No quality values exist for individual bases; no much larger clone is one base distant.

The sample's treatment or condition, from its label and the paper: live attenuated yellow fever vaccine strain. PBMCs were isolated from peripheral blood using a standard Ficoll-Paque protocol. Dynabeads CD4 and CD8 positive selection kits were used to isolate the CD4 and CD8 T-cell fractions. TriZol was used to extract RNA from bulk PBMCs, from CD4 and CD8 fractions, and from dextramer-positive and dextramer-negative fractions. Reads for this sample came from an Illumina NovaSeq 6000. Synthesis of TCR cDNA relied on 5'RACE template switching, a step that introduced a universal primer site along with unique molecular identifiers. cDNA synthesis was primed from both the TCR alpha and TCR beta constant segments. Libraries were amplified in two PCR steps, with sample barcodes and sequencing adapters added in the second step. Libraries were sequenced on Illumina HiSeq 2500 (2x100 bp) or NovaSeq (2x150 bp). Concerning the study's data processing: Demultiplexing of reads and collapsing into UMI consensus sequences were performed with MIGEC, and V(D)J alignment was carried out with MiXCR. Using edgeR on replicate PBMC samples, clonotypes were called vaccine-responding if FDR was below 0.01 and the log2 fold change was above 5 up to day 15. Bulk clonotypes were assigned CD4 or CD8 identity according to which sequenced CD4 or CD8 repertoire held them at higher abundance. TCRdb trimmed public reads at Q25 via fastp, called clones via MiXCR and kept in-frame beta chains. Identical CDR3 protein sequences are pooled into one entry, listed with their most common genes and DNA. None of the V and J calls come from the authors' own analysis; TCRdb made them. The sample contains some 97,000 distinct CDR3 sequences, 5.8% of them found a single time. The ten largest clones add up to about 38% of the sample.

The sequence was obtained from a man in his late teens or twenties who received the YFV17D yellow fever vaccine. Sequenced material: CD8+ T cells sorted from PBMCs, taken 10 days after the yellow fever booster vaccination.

The sequenced DNA is TGCGCCAGCAGCCTGAGGGGTGGGGGCGCCCCCTCTGATGAGCAGTTCTTC. Protein translation: CASSLRGGGAPSDEQFF. The chain is assembled from TRBV5-1 and TRBJ2-1; TRBD1 is a weak D gene call, 6 bases matching. Deletion took 4 bases off V and 8 bases off J, with a span of 25 bases between the germline ends. The CDR3 runs 17 residues from the cysteine to the phenylalanine. The DNA shown is the 51-base CDR3, in frame from base 1. Based on the germline V gene, the CDR1 and CDR2 sequences are SGHRS and YFSETQ.